These T cell receptor beta chains were read from a single sample in a study of T cell responses to AZD1222 COVID-19 vaccine. Produced via immunoSEQ multiplex PCR; TCRdb's table is partial and in-frame only. The sample holds 95,000 to 150,000 clones, under 95% seen once. The specimen was peripheral blood, collected 28 days after the second AZD1222 dose. The source of these receptors is an adult who received the AZD1222 COVID-19 vaccine. Each CDR3 is given with its conserved first and last residue. Each record gives: J gene, V gene, clone size, D gene, CDR3 DNA, CDR3 protein. The D gene is left open where the match is weak. Expanded clones get a size class; other rows say once, few or many, or leave the size out.

>TRBJ2-5|TRBV5-4|once|NA
TGTGCCAGCAGCTCGCAGGGCAGGGGACAAGAGACCCAGTACTTC
CASSSQGRGQETQYF
>TRBJ2-1|TRBV4-1|NA|NA
TGCGCCAGCAGGAAGGGGGAAAGCCCGGGCGGCGATGAGCAGTTCTTC
CASRKGESPGGDEQFF
>TRBJ2-5|TRBV6-2/TRBV6-3|NA|TRBD1
TGTGCCAGCAGTTCGGGACAGGGGCAGGAGACCCAGTACTTC
CASSSGQGQETQYF
>TRBJ1-2|TRBV6-5|NA|NA
TGTGCCAGCAGTTACTCGCTCGGCAGCAACTATGGCTACACCTTC
CASSYSLGSNYGYTF
>TRBJ2-3|TRBV10-3|NA|TRBD2
TGTGCCATCAGTGTAACTGCGGGGGGGATCGGTACGCAGTATTTT
CAISVTAGGIGTQYF
>TRBJ2-3|TRBV7-2|NA|NA
TGTGCCAGCAGCTTAGAAGGGGGGTTAACAGATACGCAGTATTTT
CASSLEGGLTDTQYF
>TRBJ1-4|TRBV7-2|few|NA
TGTGCCAGCAGCTTAGCGTCGGGTAGGGGAAAGGAGAAACTGTTTTTT
CASSLASGRGKEKLFF
>TRBJ2-3|TRBV3-1/TRBV3-2|NA|NA
TGTGCCGGCCAGGATCGGCGGGACGGGAACACAGATACGCAGTATTTT
CAGQDRRDGNTDTQYF
>TRBJ2-6|TRBV6-5|NA|NA
TGTGCCAGCAGTTATTATCCTATTGGGGCCAACGTCCTGACTTTC
CASSYYPIGANVLTF
>TRBJ1-1|TRBV14|NA|TRBD1
TGTGCCAGCAGCCGACAGGGGGCTGTCGGCACTGAAGCTTTCTTT
CASSRQGAVGTEAFF
>TRBJ2-7|TRBV6-5|NA|TRBD2
TGTGCCAGCAGTTACGGGCTAGCGGTTTCCTACGAGCAGTACTTC
CASSYGLAVSYEQYF
>TRBJ1-2|TRBV14|NA|NA
TGTGCCAGCAGCCAAGGGTACATCTCCCATGGCTACACCTTC
CASSQGYISHGYTF
>TRBJ2-7|TRBV6-5|NA|NA
TGTGCCAGCAGTTACTCCAATTTCGACGAGCAGTACTTC
CASSYSNFDEQYF
>TRBJ2-1|TRBV19|NA|NA
TGTGCCAGTAGTCCCGGACTTATTTCAGGGGAGCAGTTCTTC
CASSPGLISGEQFF
>TRBJ1-2|TRBV5-4|NA|NA
TGTGCCAGCAGCTTCGACAGGATACTTAACTATGGCTACACCTTC
CASSFDRILNYGYTF
>TRBJ1-1|TRBV4-1|NA|NA
TGCGCCAGCAGCCAAGTCCTACTTCGAGCTGAAGCTTTCTTT
CASSQVLLRAEAFF
>TRBJ1-2|TRBV19|NA|TRBD1
TGTGCCAGTAGTACGGGACAGACTAACTATGGCTACACCTTC
CASSTGQTNYGYTF
>TRBJ2-5|TRBV6-1|NA|NA
TGTGCCAGCAGTCAAGGGGTTTGGGCAGGGACGGAGACCCAGTACTTC
CASSQGVWAGTETQYF
>TRBJ1-2|TRBV10-3|NA|NA
TGTGCCATCACCGAGACAGATAACTATGGCTACACCTTC
CAITETDNYGYTF
>TRBJ1-2|TRBV19|few|TRBD1
TGTGCCAGTAATGGTCAGGAACAGGGGGGCTATGGCTACACCTTC
CASNGQEQGGYGYTF
>TRBJ2-3|TRBV4-3|NA|NA
TGCGCCAGCAGCCAAGAGAGCGGAATTTCAGATACGCAGTATTTT
CASSQESGISDTQYF
>TRBJ1-5|TRBV7-2|NA|TRBD1
TGTGCCAGCAGCTCGCAGGGGGGGGATCAGCCCCAGCATTTT
CASSSQGGDQPQHF
>TRBJ2-1|TRBV27|NA|TRBD1
TGTGCCAGCAGTTCGACAGGGTTGGGTGAGCAGTTCTTC
CASSSTGLGEQFF